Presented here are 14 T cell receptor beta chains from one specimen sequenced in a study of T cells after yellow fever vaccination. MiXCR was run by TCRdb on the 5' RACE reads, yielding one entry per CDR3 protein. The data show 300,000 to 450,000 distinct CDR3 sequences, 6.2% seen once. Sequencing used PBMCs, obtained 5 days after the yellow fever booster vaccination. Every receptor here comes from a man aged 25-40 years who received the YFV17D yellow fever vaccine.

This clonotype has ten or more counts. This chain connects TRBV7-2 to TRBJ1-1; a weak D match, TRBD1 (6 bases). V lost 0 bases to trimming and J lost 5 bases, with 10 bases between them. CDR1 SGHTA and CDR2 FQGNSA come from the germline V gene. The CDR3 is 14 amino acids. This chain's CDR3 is CASSLARGGTEAFF. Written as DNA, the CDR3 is TGTGCCAGCAGCTTAGCTAGGGGGGGGACTGAAGCTTTCTTT. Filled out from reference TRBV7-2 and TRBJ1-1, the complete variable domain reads GAGVSQSPSNKVTEKGKDVELRCDPISGHTALYWYRQSLGQGLEFLIYFQGNSAPDKSGLPSDRFSAERTGGSVSTLTIQRTQQEDSAVYLCASSLARGGTEAFFGQGTRLTVV.

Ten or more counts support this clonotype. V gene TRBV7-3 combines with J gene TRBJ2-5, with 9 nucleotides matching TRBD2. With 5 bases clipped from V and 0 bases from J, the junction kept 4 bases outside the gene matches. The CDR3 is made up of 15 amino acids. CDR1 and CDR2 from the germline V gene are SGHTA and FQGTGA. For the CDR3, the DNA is TGTGCCAGCAGCCTTAGCGGGAGAGACCAAGAGACCCAGTACTTC. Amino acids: CASSLSGRDQETQYF.

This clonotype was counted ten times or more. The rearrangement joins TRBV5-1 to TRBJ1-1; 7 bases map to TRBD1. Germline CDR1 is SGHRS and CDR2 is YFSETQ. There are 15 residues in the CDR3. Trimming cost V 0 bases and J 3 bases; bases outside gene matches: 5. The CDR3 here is CASSLATGDYTEAFF. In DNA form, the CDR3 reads TGCGCCAGCAGCTTGGCCACAGGGGACTACACTGAAGCTTTCTTT.

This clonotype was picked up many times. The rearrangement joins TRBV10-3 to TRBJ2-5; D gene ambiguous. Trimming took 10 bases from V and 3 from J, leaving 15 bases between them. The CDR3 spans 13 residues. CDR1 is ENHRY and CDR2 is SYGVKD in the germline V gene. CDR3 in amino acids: CATSWAGEETQYF. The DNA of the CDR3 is TGTGCCACCTCGTGGGCCGGTGAAGAGACCCAGTACTTC.

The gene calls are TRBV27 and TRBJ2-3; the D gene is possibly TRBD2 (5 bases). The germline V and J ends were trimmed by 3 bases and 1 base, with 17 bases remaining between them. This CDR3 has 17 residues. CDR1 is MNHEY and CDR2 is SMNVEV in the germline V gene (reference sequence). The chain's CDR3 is CASSLDRELLGTDTQYF. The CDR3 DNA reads TGTGCCAGCAGTTTGGATCGGGAACTTTTGGGCACAGATACGCAGTATTTT.

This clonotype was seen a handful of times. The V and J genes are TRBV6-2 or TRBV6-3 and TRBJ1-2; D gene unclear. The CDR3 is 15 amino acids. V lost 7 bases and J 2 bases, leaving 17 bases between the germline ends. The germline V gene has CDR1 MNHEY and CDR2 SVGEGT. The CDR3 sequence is CASIPKMAPNYGYTF. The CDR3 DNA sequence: TGTGCCAGCATCCCCAAGATGGCACCCAACTATGGCTACACCTTC.

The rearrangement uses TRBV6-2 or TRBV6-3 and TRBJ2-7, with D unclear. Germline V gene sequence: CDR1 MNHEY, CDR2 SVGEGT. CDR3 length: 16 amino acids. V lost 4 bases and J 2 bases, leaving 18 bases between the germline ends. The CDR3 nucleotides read TGTGCCAGCAGTTCCACATACCCCTCTGGCCCCTACGAGCAGTACTTC. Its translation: CASSSTYPSGPYEQYF.

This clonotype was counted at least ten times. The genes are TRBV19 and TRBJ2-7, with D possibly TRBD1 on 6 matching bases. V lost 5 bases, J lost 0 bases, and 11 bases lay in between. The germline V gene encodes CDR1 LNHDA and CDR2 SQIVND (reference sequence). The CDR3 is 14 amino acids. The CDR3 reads CASSGWTASYEQYF. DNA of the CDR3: TGTGCCAGTAGTGGTTGGACAGCCTCCTACGAGCAGTACTTC.

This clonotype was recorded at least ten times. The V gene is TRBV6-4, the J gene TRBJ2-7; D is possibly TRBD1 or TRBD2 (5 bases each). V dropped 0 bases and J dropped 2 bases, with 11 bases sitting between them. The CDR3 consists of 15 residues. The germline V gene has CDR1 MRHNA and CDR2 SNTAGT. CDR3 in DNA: TGTGCCAGCAGTGACTCGGGGGTTTGGACCTACGAGCAGTACTTC. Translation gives CASSDSGVWTYEQYF.

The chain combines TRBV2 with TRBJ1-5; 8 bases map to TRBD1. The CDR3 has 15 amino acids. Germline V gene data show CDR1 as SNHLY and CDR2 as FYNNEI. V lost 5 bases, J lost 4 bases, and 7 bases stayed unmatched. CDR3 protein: CASSLDREKNQPQHF. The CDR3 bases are TGTGCCAGCAGTTTGGACAGGGAAAAGAATCAGCCCCAGCATTTT.

In DNA form, the CDR3 reads TGTGCCAGCAGCTTCGGGGACGTAAACACCGGGGAGCTGTTTTTT. Its protein product is CASSFGDVNTGELFF. The gene calls are TRBV7-9 and TRBJ2-2, with D possibly called TRBD1 or TRBD2 (5 bases each). Trimming stripped 3 bases from V and 2 bases from J, with 10 bases between. Germline V CDR1 and CDR2: SEHNR, FQNEAQ (reference sequence). The CDR3 spans 15 residues. Full variable domain (missing parts from reference TRBV7-9 and TRBJ2-2): DTGVSQNPRHKITKRGQNVTFRCDPISEHNRLYWYRQTLGQGPEFLTYFQNEAQLEKSRLLSDRFSAERPKGSFSTLEIQRTEQGDSAMYLCASSFGDVNTGELFFGEGSRLTVL.

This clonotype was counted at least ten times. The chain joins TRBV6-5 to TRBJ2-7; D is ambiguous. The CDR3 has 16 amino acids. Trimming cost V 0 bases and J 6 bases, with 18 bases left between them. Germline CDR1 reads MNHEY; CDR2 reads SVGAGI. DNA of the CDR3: TGTGCCAGCAGTTACTCGAAGATAGCTCCTCTTTCCGAGCAGTACTTC. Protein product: CASSYSKIAPLSEQYF.

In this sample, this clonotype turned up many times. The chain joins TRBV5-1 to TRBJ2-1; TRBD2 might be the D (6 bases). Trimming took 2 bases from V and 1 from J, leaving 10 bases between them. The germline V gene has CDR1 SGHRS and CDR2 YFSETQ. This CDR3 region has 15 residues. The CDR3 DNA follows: TGCGCCAGCAGCTTTCGGGAGACTTCCTACAATGAGCAGTTCTTC. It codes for CASSFRETSYNEQFF.

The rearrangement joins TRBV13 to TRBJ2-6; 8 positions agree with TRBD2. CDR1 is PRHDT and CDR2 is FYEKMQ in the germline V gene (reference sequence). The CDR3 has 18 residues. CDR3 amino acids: CTFRSRLAISSGANVLTF. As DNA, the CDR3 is TGTACCTTCAGATCCCGACTAGCGATAAGCTCTGGGGCCAACGTCCTGACTTTC. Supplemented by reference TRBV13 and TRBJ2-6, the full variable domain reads AAGVIQSPRHLIKEKRETATLKCYPIPRHDTVYWYQQGPGQDPQFLISFYEKMQSDKGSIPDRFSAQQFSDYHSELNMSSLELGDSALYFCTFRSRLAISSGANVLTFGAGSRLTVL.